What follows are 24 T cell receptor beta chains derived from one specimen sequenced in a study of blood T cell repertoires in COVID-19. The protocol was immunoSEQ multiplex PCR, while the TCRdb copy is restricted to in-frame clones and leaves out a portion. The sample lists a few hundred thousand clones, about 90% seen once, with 0.95% to 1.1% in the top ten. The sequenced material came from PBMCs or T cells enriched from blood (not recorded which). Every receptor here comes from a woman aged 25-40 years who had been exposed to COVID-19.

V usage is TRBV7-2 and J usage is TRBJ2-5; D is possibly TRBD2 (6 bases). Looked up from germline, CDR1 is SGHTA and CDR2 is FQGNSA. Trimming took off 5 bases at V and 7 bases at J, with 11 bases between the two ends. CDR3 length: 12 residues. The CDR3, as DNA: TGTGCCAGCAGCCCGGAGGGGAGGACCCAGTACTTC. Protein sequence: CASSPEGRTQYF.

The chain employs TRBV29-1 and TRBJ2-7; TRBD1 aligns across 10 bases. The germline CDR1 and CDR2 sequences are SQVTM and ANQGSEA. J lost 0 bases, V lost 6 bases, and 5 bases had no gene match. The CDR3 covers 14 residues. In DNA, the CDR3 is TGCAGCGTATGGGACAGGGGTTTCTCCTACGAGCAGTACTTC. Encoded protein: CSVWDRGFSYEQYF.

The rearrangement links TRBV18 to TRBJ2-1; D call uncertain. CDR1 is KGHSH and CDR2 is LQKENI in the germline V gene. V lost 3 bases to trimming and J lost 2 bases, with 11 bases between them. The CDR3 is 15 residues long. CDR3 sequence (DNA): TGTGCCAGCTCACCGAACAGTATGACCTACAATGAGCAGTTCTTC. Translated, it gives CASSPNSMTYNEQFF.

This sequence joins TRBV12-3 or TRBV12-4 and TRBJ1-5; TRBD1 agrees at 7 bases. CDR3 length equals 13 residues. J gave up 7 bases and V 6 bases, and 6 bases lay outside the gene matches. Here the CDR3 DNA reads TGTGCCAGCAGCCCCCAGGGGGTCCAGCCCCAGCATTTT. Translation: CASSPQGVQPQHF.

The rearrangement links TRBV23-1 to TRBJ1-1, with a weak D call TRBD1 (5 bases). TRBV23-1 is placed among ORFs of uncertain function. CDR3 length equals 14 residues. With 8 bases removed from V and 0 bases from J, the gap between germline ends came to 13 bases. The CDR3 DNA reads TGCGCCAGCGTCACGGGGGGGATGAACACTGAAGCTTTCTTT. Protein sequence: CASVTGGMNTEAFF.

This clone turned up a few times. The chain combines TRBV27 with TRBJ1-5; D may be TRBD1 (5 bases). This CDR3 is 16 amino acids long. Germline V gives CDR1 MNHEY, CDR2 SMNVEV (reference sequence). V was clipped by 2 bases and J by 0 bases, with 11 bases between them. As DNA, the CDR3 is TGTGCCAGCAGTTTACGGGGGATCTATAGCAATCAGCCCCAGCATTTT. Its protein is CASSLRGIYSNQPQHF.

A single count supports this clone. CDR3: CASSLVPGGGYTF. As DNA, the CDR3 is TGTGCCAGCAGCTTAGTGCCCGGAGGAGGCTACACCTTC. This chain joins TRBV11-2 and TRBJ1-2, with D unresolved. The V gene's germline CDR1 is SGHAT and CDR2 FQNNGV. V lost 1 base to trimming and J lost 8 bases, with 11 bases between them. The CDR3 is made up of 13 amino acids.

This rearrangement joins TRBV13 to TRBJ1-2, with a possible D match to TRBD1 (5 bases). CDR1 is PRHDT, CDR2 FYEKMQ, per germline (reference sequence). V lost 5 bases, J lost 2 bases, and 12 bases lay in between. The length of the CDR3 is 14 residues. The CDR3 coding sequence is TGTGCCAGCAGCGAGCAGGGAGGGAACTATGGCTACACCTTC. Protein product: CASSEQGGNYGYTF. The entire variable domain, with the rest obtained from reference TRBV13 and TRBJ1-2, is as follows: AAGVIQSPRHLIKEKRETATLKCYPIPRHDTVYWYQQGPGQDPQFLISFYEKMQSDKGSIPDRFSAQQFSDYHSELNMSSLELGDSALYFCASSEQGGNYGYTFGSGTRLTVV.

Only a few counts were recorded for this clone. The chain combines TRBV23-1 with TRBJ1-3; no reliable D call. TRBV23-1 is assigned to the ORF class and has an uncertain function. The CDR3 covers 21 residues. The V end was cut by 0 bases, the J end by 1 base, with 25 bases between. The CDR3 region is CASSQSRQAAFNDNSGNTIYF. The CDR3 bases are TGCGCCAGCAGTCAATCTCGCCAGGCAGCCTTTAATGACAATTCTGGAAACACCATATATTTT.

CDR3 region: CATSRDIPSGYTF. In DNA, the CDR3 is TGTGCCACCAGCAGAGATATCCCTTCCGGCTACACCTTC. The chain has TRBV15 and TRBJ1-2; the D is unclear. Germline V CDR1 and CDR2: LNHNV, YYDKDF (reference sequence). This CDR3 comprises 13 residues. V gave up 0 bases and J gave up 8 bases, with 10 bases separating them.

The gene calls are TRBV4-1 and TRBJ1-5, with D possibly matching TRBD1 (5 bases). Trimming cost V 6 bases and J 4 bases, with 19 bases left between them. CDR3 length: 16 amino acids. Germline-derived CDR1 and CDR2 are MGHRA and YSYEKL. As DNA, the CDR3 is TGCGCCAGCAGGGAACAGGACGGTTTTTTAAATCAGCCCCAGCATTTT. This codes for CASREQDGFLNQPQHF.

The chain employs TRBV28 and TRBJ2-7, with 11 bases that match TRBD2. CDR3 length equals 15 residues. CDR1 is MDHEN, CDR2 SYDVKM, per germline. V lost 7 bases to trimming and J lost 0 bases; unmatched junction nucleotides: 5. The CDR3 nucleotides read TGTGCCAGCAACCCCCTAGCGGGGGGCTCCTACGAGCAGTACTTC. Translating it yields CASNPLAGGSYEQYF. Combining the CDR3 with reference TRBV28 and TRBJ2-7 gives the whole variable domain DVKVTQSSRYLVKRTGEKVFLECVQDMDHENMFWYRQDPGLGLRLIYFSYDVKMKEKGDIPEGYSVSREKKERFSLILESASTNQTSMYLCASNPLAGGSYEQYFGPGTRLTVT.

This chain connects TRBV28 to TRBJ2-5, with no clear D. This CDR3 has 14 amino acids. CDR1 is MDHEN and CDR2 is SYDVKM in the germline V gene. The V end lost 2 bases, the J end lost 1 base, and 8 bases lay between the germline ends. This chain's CDR3 is CASSLPPVQETQYF. The CDR3 DNA is TGTGCCAGCAGTTTACCGCCAGTCCAAGAGACCCAGTACTTC.

In its sample, this clone was seen once. The genes are TRBV2 and TRBJ2-7; tentatively, D is TRBD2 (6 bases). The germline V and J ends were trimmed by 4 bases and 3 bases, with 10 bases remaining between them. The length of the CDR3 is 13 residues. Germline V CDR1 and CDR2: SNHLY, FYNNEI. Here the CDR3 DNA reads TGTGCCAGCAGTGTCGGGAGCCTCTACGAGCAGTACTTC. Its translation: CASSVGSLYEQYF.

The chain links TRBV6-1 to TRBJ2-5, with 12 bases lining up with TRBD2. The CDR3 is 17 amino acids. The germline gives CDR1 MNHNS, CDR2 SASEGT. V shed 2 bases, J shed 5 bases, and the junction held 9 bases outside the gene matches. CDR3 amino acids: CASSETASGRAWETQYF. As DNA, the CDR3 is TGTGCCAGCAGTGAAACGGCTAGCGGGAGGGCTTGGGAGACCCAGTACTTC.

This sequence joins TRBV19 and TRBJ2-2; 10 nucleotides agree with TRBD2. The CDR3 spans 19 residues. The V gene end was trimmed by 0 bases and the J gene end by 0 bases; junction bases not matched to a gene: 7. CDR1 is LNHDA, CDR2 SQIVND, per germline (reference sequence). The CDR3 spells CASSIDPPGLAANTGELFF. The CDR3 DNA is TGTGCCAGTAGTATAGATCCCCCCGGACTAGCGGCGAACACCGGGGAGCTGTTTTTT. Variable domain in full (rest from reference TRBV19 and TRBJ2-2): DGGITQSPKYLFRKEGQNVTLSCEQNLNHDAMYWYRQDPGQGLRLIYYSQIVNDFQKGDIAEGYSVSREKKESFPLTVTSAQKNPTAFYLCASSIDPPGLAANTGELFFGEGSRLTVL.

The chain is built from TRBV7-8 and TRBJ2-1, with D perhaps matching TRBD2 (6 bases). Germline V gives CDR1 SGHVS, CDR2 FQNEAQ. The ends were cut back, 1 base at V and 5 bases at J, with 12 bases in the middle. This CDR3 comprises 15 residues. The CDR3 nucleotides are TGTGCCAGCAGCTTAGTGTCTAGCGCTAACAATGAGCAGTTCTTC. Its translation: CASSLVSSANNEQFF.

This sequence joins TRBV28 and TRBJ1-3; D uncertain. The V end was cut by 2 bases, the J end by 4 bases, with 18 bases between. The germline V gene encodes CDR1 MDHEN and CDR2 SYDVKM. This CDR3 contains 17 residues. The DNA of the CDR3 is TGTGCCAGCAGTTTAGAGGGTAGAGGGTTAGGAGGAAACACCATATATTTT. It codes for CASSLEGRGLGGNTIYF. The full variable domain, completed using reference TRBV28 and TRBJ1-3, is DVKVTQSSRYLVKRTGEKVFLECVQDMDHENMFWYRQDPGLGLRLIYFSYDVKMKEKGDIPEGYSVSREKKERFSLILESASTNQTSMYLCASSLEGRGLGGNTIYFGEGSWLTVV.

The chain links TRBV11-2 to TRBJ1-4; 9 bases map to TRBD1. In germline, CDR1 is SGHAT, CDR2 FQNNGV. The J segment lost 6 bases and the V segment lost 5 bases, leaving 4 bases of the junction unmatched. This CDR3 contains 14 residues. The CDR3 region has the DNA TGTGCCAGCAGCCATGGACAGGGGCATGAAAAACTGTTTTTT. It specifies CASSHGQGHEKLFF.

The rearrangement uses TRBV9 and TRBJ2-5; TRBD1 agrees at 8 bases. The CDR3 contains 15 residues. The V and J ends lost 0 bases and 4 bases, in that order; junction bases with no gene match: 5. The germline V gene encodes CDR1 SGDLS and CDR2 YYNGEE. CDR3 DNA: TGTGCCAGCAGCGTAGGGTCAGGGGGCACAGAGACCCAGTACTTC. Its protein is CASSVGSGGTETQYF.

This chain links TRBV9 with TRBJ2-5; 8 nucleotides agree with TRBD2. The CDR3 runs to 17 residues. Trimming removed 1 base from V and 5 bases from J; junction bases left unmatched: 13. Germline CDR1 reads SGDLS; CDR2 reads YYNGEE. The CDR3 region is CASSVTSRGGASETQYF. The CDR3 nucleotides read TGTGCCAGCAGCGTAACAAGTCGGGGGGGAGCGAGTGAGACCCAGTACTTC.

The chain uses TRBV6-5 and TRBJ1-1, with D possibly being TRBD1 (6 bases). V lost 2 bases and J 2 bases, leaving 12 bases between the germline ends. The length of the CDR3 is 15 residues. The germline CDR1 and CDR2 sequences are MNHEY and SVGAGI. The CDR3 bases are TGTGCCAGCAGTTACCGGACAGTGGGAAACACTGAAGCTTTCTTT. It is translated as CASSYRTVGNTEAFF.

This rearrangement joins TRBV5-4 to TRBJ2-3; 9 nucleotides match TRBD2. CDR3 size: 16 residues. Germline CDR1 SGHNT, CDR2 YYREEE (reference sequence). J gave up 0 bases and V 4 bases, and 6 bases lay outside the gene matches. The CDR3 sequence is CASSLGTSPSTDTQYF. The CDR3 region has the DNA TGTGCCAGCAGCCTAGGGACTAGCCCTAGCACAGATACGCAGTATTTT.

The V and J genes are TRBV7-2 and TRBJ2-7; D call uncertain. Germline V CDR1 and CDR2: SGHTA, FQGNSA. The CDR3 totals 15 residues. V lost 3 bases and J lost 6, with 18 bases in between. DNA of the CDR3: TGTGCCAGCAGCTTTGGTCATGGTACTCTTAGCGAGCAGTACTTC. Translation gives CASSFGHGTLSEQYF.